The clone carrying this T cell receptor (beta chain) turned up a few times. CDR1 LNHDA and CDR2 SQIVND come from the germline V gene (reference sequence). This CDR3 is built from 15 residues. V was trimmed by 5 bases and J by 4 bases, leaving 17 bases between them. The data belong to a study of T-cell memory formation after mild COVID-19. TCRdb independently ran MiXCR on the 5' RACE reads; one entry per CDR3 protein. Of about 140,000 distinct CDR3 sequences in the sample, roughly 6.2% were seen once. The specimen was PBMCs or a T cell subset sorted from them (not recorded which). This receptor was obtained from an adult woman who had mild COVID-19 (a few samples of this study predate the infection). Cell type and time point are not known. This rearrangement joins TRBV19 to TRBJ1-2, with D possibly matching TRBD1 (6 bases). The CDR3 protein is CASSLHRALGYGYTF. As DNA, the CDR3 is TGTGCCAGTAGTCTCCACAGGGCCCTTGGCTATGGCTACACCTTC.